This TCR beta chain was identified in a study of T-cell reconstitution after alpha-beta-depleted transplantation in children (dated by TCRdb to the mid-2010s). Context from the whole study: The study quantitatively tracked T-cell immune reconstitution after TCRalphabeta/CD19-depleted allogeneic hematopoietic cell transplantation in children using TCR repertoire profiling. Overall results and qualifications from the work: Hyperexpanded clone frequencies declined over subsequent months; after one year, T-cell counts and TCRbeta diversity were mostly attributed to newly produced T cells. The high TCRbeta diversity at day 60 in some patients was ascribed to recipient T cells and intrathymic progenitors that had survived conditioning. Apparently early alphabetaT-cell count recovery about two months after transplant reportedly relied on only several hundred rapidly expanded clones derived from non-depleted graft cells.

Notes on this clonotype: The antigen this receptor binds is unknown. No base quality values were provided; no much bigger clone lies one nucleotide off.

Explained via the paper, the treatment or condition label denotes: allogeneic hematopoietic cell transplantation with graft depleted of TCRalphabeta T cells and CD19 B cells. The children who served as transplant recipients had been given grafts of TCRalphabeta/CD19-depleted allogeneic hematopoietic cells. The library was obtained by PCR. Instrument used: Illumina HiSeq 2500. TCR libraries were prepared with molecular barcoding, using unique molecular identifiers to normalize TCRbeta repertoire quantification. TCRdb's own reprocessing of the public reads used fastp at Q25 and MiXCR and kept productive beta chains. Under each unique CDR3 protein, matching rows form one entry showing the most common genes and DNA. This sample has 800,000 to 1,000,000 distinct CDR3 sequences in its table, and about 30% of those were observed once. The top ten hold about 28% of the sample. Its CDR3 holds 11 amino acids, cysteine through phenylalanine. Solely the CDR3 DNA is kept, with 33 bases framed from the first base. Trimming takes 6 bases from V and 12 bases from J, and the germline ends sit 12 bases apart. CDR1 and CDR2, per the germline V gene, are SNHLY and FYNNEI.

Source: PBMCs, mostly from graft donor cells, taken 360 days after TCRalphabeta/CD19-depleted stem cell transplant. The source is a boy younger than two who had a stem cell transplant for SCID, so the T cells may come from the graft donor. The chain uses TRBV2 and TRBJ2-1, with TRBD1 tentatively as D gene (5 bases match). Here is the DNA: TGTGCCAGCAGGTGGGGCAGTACGCAGTTCTTC. Its coded protein is CASRWGSTQFF.